The rows below give T cell receptor beta chains drawn from one sample of a study of cytotoxic CD8 clonotypes in ibrutinib-treated CLL. Data came from immunoSEQ multiplex PCR; TCRdb stores just in-frame clones and leaves some out. The sample carries over 110,000 clones, under 95% recorded once. Sample: PBMCs, taken after 12 months of ibrutinib treatment. The receptors come from a human donor with chronic lymphocytic leukemia. Both conserved end residues are part of each CDR3. A D gene is named only where the DNA matches it firmly. The size of a clone is reported for some rows only, either as once, few or many, or as a class for expanded clones.

v_call: TRBV10-3; j_call: TRBJ2-1; d_call: NA; clone_size: NA; cdr3_nt: TGTGCCATCAGTGAGTCGAGGAGCATTAACAATGAGCAGTTCTTC; cdr3_aa: CAISESRSINNEQFF
v_call: TRBV27; j_call: TRBJ2-1; d_call: NA; clone_size: NA; cdr3_nt: TGTGCCAGCAGTTCCCTTGGGGAAAGCAATGAGCAGTTCTTC; cdr3_aa: CASSSLGESNEQFF
v_call: TRBV15; j_call: TRBJ2-3; d_call: NA; clone_size: NA; cdr3_nt: TGTGCCACCAGCAGTGGGACGGCGATCACAGATACGCAGTATTTT; cdr3_aa: CATSSGTAITDTQYF
v_call: TRBV28; j_call: TRBJ1-5; d_call: NA; clone_size: NA; cdr3_nt: TGTGCCAGCAGTTTATATCGTGGCAATCAGCCCCAGCATTTT; cdr3_aa: CASSLYRGNQPQHF
v_call: TRBV7-3; j_call: TRBJ2-3; d_call: NA; clone_size: NA; cdr3_nt: TGTGCCAGCAGCTTAACGGCCCTCCGCACAGATACGCAGTATTTT; cdr3_aa: CASSLTALRTDTQYF
v_call: TRBV2; j_call: TRBJ1-1; d_call: TRBD1; clone_size: NA; cdr3_nt: TGTGCCAGCAGTGACTTTGAGGGGGCAGACGCTGAAGCTTTCTTT; cdr3_aa: CASSDFEGADAEAFF
v_call: TRBV5-1; j_call: TRBJ2-7; d_call: NA; clone_size: NA; cdr3_nt: TGCGCCAGCAGCTTGGAGGGGATAGGGACCTACGAGCAGTACTTC; cdr3_aa: CASSLEGIGTYEQYF
v_call: TRBV29-1; j_call: TRBJ2-7; d_call: NA; clone_size: NA; cdr3_nt: TGCAGCGTTGAGGCGGGCTCCTACGAGCAGTACTTC; cdr3_aa: CSVEAGSYEQYF
v_call: TRBV9; j_call: TRBJ2-1; d_call: TRBD2; clone_size: NA; cdr3_nt: TGTGCCAGCAGCGTAACGGAGGGGAGGGCCTCCCCCAATGAGCAGTTCTTC; cdr3_aa: CASSVTEGRASPNEQFF
v_call: TRBV18; j_call: TRBJ2-3; d_call: TRBD1; clone_size: NA; cdr3_nt: TGTGCCAGCTCAATTTCAGGGGGTTCAGATACGCAGTATTTT; cdr3_aa: CASSISGGSDTQYF
v_call: TRBV18; j_call: TRBJ2-2; d_call: NA; clone_size: NA; cdr3_nt: TGTGCCACCAGAAACTCGGGCCGGAACACCGGGGAGCTGTTTTTT; cdr3_aa: CATRNSGRNTGELFF
v_call: TRBV11-2; j_call: TRBJ2-7; d_call: TRBD2; clone_size: NA; cdr3_nt: TGTGCCAGCAGCGCAGGCCGGGACTGGGAGGGCTACGAGCAGTACTTC; cdr3_aa: CASSAGRDWEGYEQYF
v_call: TRBV18; j_call: TRBJ2-7; d_call: NA; clone_size: NA; cdr3_nt: TGTGCCAGCTCACCAGGGTCGGGTCGAACCTACGAGCAGTACTTC; cdr3_aa: CASSPGSGRTYEQYF
v_call: TRBV27; j_call: TRBJ1-5; d_call: TRBD1; clone_size: NA; cdr3_nt: TGTGCCAGCAGGCGACAGGGGGCCGATCAGCCCCAGCATTTT; cdr3_aa: CASRRQGADQPQHF
v_call: TRBV7-7; j_call: TRBJ2-5; d_call: NA; clone_size: NA; cdr3_nt: TGTGCTAGCAGCCAGGGGGGCCCAGAGACCCAGTACTTC; cdr3_aa: CASSQGGPETQYF
v_call: TRBV27; j_call: TRBJ1-4; d_call: TRBD1; clone_size: NA; cdr3_nt: TGTGCCAGCAGCGGGACAGCGTATCTTAATGAAAAACTGTTTTTT; cdr3_aa: CASSGTAYLNEKLFF
v_call: TRBV7-7; j_call: TRBJ2-1; d_call: TRBD2; clone_size: NA; cdr3_nt: TGTGCTAGCAGCTTAGGGTCGGGACTAGCGGGAGAAGATGAGCAGTTCTTC; cdr3_aa: CASSLGSGLAGEDEQFF
v_call: TRBV30; j_call: TRBJ2-5; d_call: NA; clone_size: NA; cdr3_nt: TGTGCCTGGAGCCTAGTCGAGACCCAGTACTTC; cdr3_aa: CAWSLVETQYF
v_call: TRBV27; j_call: TRBJ2-7; d_call: TRBD2; clone_size: NA; cdr3_nt: TGTGCCAGCAGTGGGACTAGCGCCGAGGGGGCCTACGAGCAGTACTTC; cdr3_aa: CASSGTSAEGAYEQYF
v_call: TRBV5-1; j_call: TRBJ2-3; d_call: NA; clone_size: NA; cdr3_nt: TGCGCCAGCAGCTTGGAATCGAACAGACCCACAGATACGCAGTATTTT; cdr3_aa: CASSLESNRPTDTQYF
v_call: TRBV18; j_call: TRBJ2-7; d_call: TRBD2; clone_size: NA; cdr3_nt: TGTGCCAGCTCACCACTTACTAGCGGTACTACGTACGAGCAGTACTTC; cdr3_aa: CASSPLTSGTTYEQYF
v_call: TRBV10-3; j_call: TRBJ1-2; d_call: NA; clone_size: NA; cdr3_nt: TGTGCCATCAGTGAAGAGACAGTCATCTATGGCTACACCTTC; cdr3_aa: CAISEETVIYGYTF
v_call: TRBV6-6; j_call: TRBJ2-2; d_call: NA; clone_size: NA; cdr3_nt: TGTGCCAGCAGTTACTCGGGGCCACCCACCGGGGAGCTGTTTTTT; cdr3_aa: CASSYSGPPTGELFF
v_call: TRBV5-4; j_call: TRBJ2-5; d_call: NA; clone_size: NA; cdr3_nt: TGTGCCAGCAGCATCTCCGGGACCCAGGCAGCCCAGTACTTC; cdr3_aa: CASSISGTQAAQYF
v_call: TRBV7-2; j_call: TRBJ2-3; d_call: TRBD2; clone_size: NA; cdr3_nt: TGTGCCAGCAGCCCGGGACTAGCGGGGAGCACAGATACGCAGTATTTT; cdr3_aa: CASSPGLAGSTDTQYF
v_call: TRBV15; j_call: TRBJ2-1; d_call: TRBD1; clone_size: NA; cdr3_nt: TGTGCCACCAGCCAGGGACAGCCAGCTTTCAATGAGCAGTTCTTC; cdr3_aa: CATSQGQPAFNEQFF
v_call: TRBV7-9; j_call: TRBJ2-3; d_call: TRBD1; clone_size: NA; cdr3_nt: TGTGCCAGCAGCTTAGCCAGGGGGACAGATACGCAGTATTTT; cdr3_aa: CASSLARGTDTQYF
v_call: TRBV13; j_call: TRBJ2-7; d_call: TRBD1; clone_size: NA; cdr3_nt: TGTGCCACACTAGGGACAGGGGGCCTCGAGCAGTACTTC; cdr3_aa: CATLGTGGLEQYF
v_call: TRBV5-1; j_call: TRBJ1-1; d_call: NA; clone_size: NA; cdr3_nt: TGCGCCAGCAGCTTGCGGGGCGACTGGAGGGACACTGAAGCTTTCTTT; cdr3_aa: CASSLRGDWRDTEAFF
v_call: TRBV4-1; j_call: TRBJ2-1; d_call: NA; clone_size: NA; cdr3_nt: TGCGCCAGCAGCCAAGGTGCGGGGTTCTACAATGAGCAGTTCTTC; cdr3_aa: CASSQGAGFYNEQFF
v_call: TRBV10-3; j_call: TRBJ2-2; d_call: TRBD2; clone_size: NA; cdr3_nt: TGTGCCATCAGTGAGTCCCATACGGCGGGAGGGAACACCGGGGAGCTGTTTTTT; cdr3_aa: CAISESHTAGGNTGELFF
v_call: TRBV28; j_call: TRBJ2-1; d_call: NA; clone_size: NA; cdr3_nt: TGTGCCAGCAGTCGACAATACAATGAGCAGTTCTTC; cdr3_aa: CASSRQYNEQFF
v_call: TRBV28; j_call: TRBJ2-7; d_call: TRBD1; clone_size: NA; cdr3_nt: TGTGCCAGCAGTGGACCGGGACAGGGGGTAGACGAGCAGTACTTC; cdr3_aa: CASSGPGQGVDEQYF
v_call: TRBV27; j_call: TRBJ2-7; d_call: NA; clone_size: NA; cdr3_nt: TGTGCCAGCAGTTTGACAGGTAGAGGGAGCTCCTACGAGCAGTACTTC; cdr3_aa: CASSLTGRGSSYEQYF
v_call: TRBV18; j_call: TRBJ2-5; d_call: NA; clone_size: NA; cdr3_nt: TGTGCCAGCTCACCACCCAGCGGAGAGACCCAGTACTTC; cdr3_aa: CASSPPSGETQYF
v_call: TRBV28; j_call: TRBJ2-1; d_call: TRBD2; clone_size: NA; cdr3_nt: TGTGCCAGCAGTACAGGGACTAGCGGGAGGGTCTACAATGAGCAGTTCTTC; cdr3_aa: CASSTGTSGRVYNEQFF
v_call: TRBV2; j_call: TRBJ2-7; d_call: NA; clone_size: NA; cdr3_nt: TGTGCCAGCAGAGCGGACAGTTACGAGCAGTACTTC; cdr3_aa: CASRADSYEQYF
v_call: TRBV4-3; j_call: TRBJ2-1; d_call: TRBD2; clone_size: NA; cdr3_nt: TGCGCCAGCAGCCTCGTAGACCAGCGGGAGGGCCGGAATGAGCAGTTCTTC; cdr3_aa: CASSLVDQREGRNEQFF
v_call: TRBV7-3; j_call: TRBJ2-5; d_call: NA; clone_size: NA; cdr3_nt: TGTGCCAGCAGCCCCCCACCGATGGGAGAGACCCAGTACTTC; cdr3_aa: CASSPPPMGETQYF
v_call: TRBV5-6; j_call: TRBJ1-4; d_call: TRBD1; clone_size: NA; cdr3_nt: TGTGCCAGCAGCCAGACAGGGATAGGCACTAATGAAAAACTGTTTTTT; cdr3_aa: CASSQTGIGTNEKLFF
v_call: TRBV18; j_call: TRBJ1-1; d_call: TRBD1; clone_size: NA; cdr3_nt: TGTGCCAGCTCACCACTAGACAGGGTGAACACTGAAGCTTTCTTT; cdr3_aa: CASSPLDRVNTEAFF
v_call: TRBV18; j_call: TRBJ2-7; d_call: NA; clone_size: NA; cdr3_nt: TGTGCCAGCTCACCCCTCAGGGCTTACGAGGTTCCCCGCGAGCAGTACTTC; cdr3_aa: CASSPLRAYEVPREQYF
v_call: TRBV6-6; j_call: TRBJ1-1; d_call: TRBD1; clone_size: many; cdr3_nt: TGTGCCAGCAGCTCGGACAGGGCTACGGGTAGGACTGAAGCTTTCTTT; cdr3_aa: CASSSDRATGRTEAFF
v_call: TRBV7-8; j_call: TRBJ1-4; d_call: TRBD1; clone_size: NA; cdr3_nt: TGTGCCAGCAGCTTAAACAGGGGGGATGAAAAACTGTTTTTT; cdr3_aa: CASSLNRGDEKLFF
v_call: TRBV19; j_call: TRBJ2-7; d_call: NA; clone_size: NA; cdr3_nt: TGTGCCAGTAGTGAGTACGAGCAGTACTTC; cdr3_aa: CASSEYEQYF
v_call: TRBV19; j_call: TRBJ1-2; d_call: NA; clone_size: few; cdr3_nt: TGTGCCAGTTGGGGAGATGGCTACACCTTC; cdr3_aa: CASWGDGYTF
v_call: TRBV7-3; j_call: TRBJ2-1; d_call: NA; clone_size: NA; cdr3_nt: TGTGCCAGCAGCTTACGGGGTAGCGGTACTGAGCAGTTCTTC; cdr3_aa: CASSLRGSGTEQFF
v_call: TRBV7-6; j_call: TRBJ2-2; d_call: TRBD1; clone_size: NA; cdr3_nt: TGTGCCAGCAGCAACAGGGGTGGGGACACCGGGGAGCTGTTTTTT; cdr3_aa: CASSNRGGDTGELFF
v_call: TRBV6-5; j_call: TRBJ2-7; d_call: TRBD2; clone_size: NA; cdr3_nt: TGTGCCAGCAGTTACGGGCCTAGCGGGGGCTACGAGCAGTACTTC; cdr3_aa: CASSYGPSGGYEQYF
v_call: TRBV5-1; j_call: TRBJ2-7; d_call: TRBD1; clone_size: once; cdr3_nt: TGCGCCAGCAGCTTCTCGGGACAGGGGGACGAGCAGTACTTC; cdr3_aa: CASSFSGQGDEQYF
v_call: TRBV7-8; j_call: TRBJ2-7; d_call: NA; clone_size: NA; cdr3_nt: TGTGCCAGCAGCGCCCCGGGCCGCTACGAGCAGTACTTC; cdr3_aa: CASSAPGRYEQYF
v_call: TRBV19; j_call: TRBJ1-1; d_call: NA; clone_size: NA; cdr3_nt: TGTGCCAGTAGTATAGGACGGGCCCCGGGGACTGAAGCTTTCTTT; cdr3_aa: CASSIGRAPGTEAFF
v_call: TRBV11-2; j_call: TRBJ1-3; d_call: NA; clone_size: NA; cdr3_nt: TGTGCCAGCACGCCCGCCCTCTCTGGAAACACCATATATTTT; cdr3_aa: CASTPALSGNTIYF